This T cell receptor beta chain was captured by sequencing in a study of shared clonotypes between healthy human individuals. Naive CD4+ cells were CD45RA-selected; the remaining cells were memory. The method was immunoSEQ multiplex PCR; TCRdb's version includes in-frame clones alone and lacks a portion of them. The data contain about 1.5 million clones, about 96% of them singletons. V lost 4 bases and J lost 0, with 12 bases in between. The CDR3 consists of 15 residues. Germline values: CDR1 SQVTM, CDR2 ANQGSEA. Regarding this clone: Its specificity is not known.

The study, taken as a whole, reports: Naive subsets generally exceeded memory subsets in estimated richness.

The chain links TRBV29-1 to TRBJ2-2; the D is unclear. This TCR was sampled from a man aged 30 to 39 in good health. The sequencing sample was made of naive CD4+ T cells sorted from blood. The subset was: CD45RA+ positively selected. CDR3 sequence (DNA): TGCAGCGTTGGTTCGGAGAACGCGAACACCGGGGAGCTGTTTTTT. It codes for CSVGSENANTGELFF.